The 4 T cell receptor beta chains below come from one sample, sequenced in a study of cytomegalovirus exposure and HLA in healthy donors. With 60 Vbeta and 13 Jbeta primers, the PCR was carried out. The method was immunoSEQ multiplex PCR; TCRdb's version includes in-frame clones alone and lacks a portion of them. Of 150,000 to 180,000 clones listed, about 76% were seen once; the top ten hold approximately 8%. The sample comprised PBMCs. Receptors were obtained from a man aged 30-40 years in good health and CMV-seropositive.

Here the CDR3 DNA reads TGTGCCAGCTCACCACCCCATGCCGCGGCGGCCCAGTACTTC. Its protein is CASSPPHAAAAQYF. The chain carries TRBV18 and TRBJ2-5; D is unresolved. V shed 0 bases and J shed 9 bases, with 14 bases lying between them. CDR1 is KGHSH, CDR2 LQKENI, per germline. This CDR3 is built from 14 residues.

CDR3 in amino acids: CASSAIHPTGELFF. The CDR3 DNA sequence: TGTGCCAGCAGTGCGATCCATCCCACCGGGGAGCTGTTTTTT. This chain joins TRBV6-5 and TRBJ2-2; D is ambiguous. The germline V gene has CDR1 MNHEY and CDR2 SVGAGI. V was cut by 5 bases and J by 4 bases, with 11 bases left in between. CDR3 length: 14 residues.

V gene TRBV5-1 combines with J gene TRBJ2-7; 9 bases are shared with TRBD1. The trim removed 2 bases at V and 5 bases at J, leaving 5 bases unmatched. Germline V lookup: CDR1 SGHRS, CDR2 YFSETQ. The CDR3 is 14 residues long. CDR3 in DNA: TGCGCCAGCAGCTTCCGGGACAGGGAGGACGAGCAGTACTTC. This sequence encodes CASSFRDREDEQYF.

The gene calls are TRBV7-2 and TRBJ1-2; D not resolved. V shed 5 bases and J shed 4 bases, with 17 bases lying between them. The CDR3 spans 15 residues. Germline V CDR1 and CDR2: SGHTA, FQGNSA. This chain's CDR3 is CASSRTLGGGYGYTF. As DNA, the CDR3 is TGTGCCAGCAGCCGGACCCTCGGAGGAGGCTATGGCTACACCTTC. Full variable domain (rest looked up from reference TRBV7-2 and TRBJ1-2): GAGVSQSPSNKVTEKGKDVELRCDPISGHTALYWYRQSLGQGLEFLIYFQGNSAPDKSGLPSDRFSAERTGGSVSTLTIQRTQQEDSAVYLCASSRTLGGGYGYTFGSGTRLTVV.